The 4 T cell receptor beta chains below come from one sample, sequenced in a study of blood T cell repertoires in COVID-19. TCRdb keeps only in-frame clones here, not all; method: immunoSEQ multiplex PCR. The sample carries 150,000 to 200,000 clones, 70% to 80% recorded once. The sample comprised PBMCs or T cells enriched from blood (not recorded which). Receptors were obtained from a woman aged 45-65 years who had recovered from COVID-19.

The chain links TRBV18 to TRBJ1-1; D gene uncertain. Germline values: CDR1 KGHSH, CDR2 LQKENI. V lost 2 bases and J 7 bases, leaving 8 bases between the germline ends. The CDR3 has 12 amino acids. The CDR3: CASSPGQVEAFF. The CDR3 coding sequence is TGTGCCAGCTCACCAGGGCAGGTTGAAGCTTTCTTT.

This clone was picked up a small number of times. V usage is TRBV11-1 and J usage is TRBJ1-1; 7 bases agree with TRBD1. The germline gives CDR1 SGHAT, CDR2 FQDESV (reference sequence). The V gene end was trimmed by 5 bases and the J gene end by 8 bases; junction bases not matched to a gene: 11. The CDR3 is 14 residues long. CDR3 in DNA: TGTGCCAGCAGCCCATCCCGGGACAGTTTAGAAGCTTTCTTT. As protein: CASSPSRDSLEAFF.

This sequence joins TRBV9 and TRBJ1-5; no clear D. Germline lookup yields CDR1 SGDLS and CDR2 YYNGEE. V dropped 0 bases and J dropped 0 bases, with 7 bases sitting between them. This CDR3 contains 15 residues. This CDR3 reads CASSVGSNSNQPQHF. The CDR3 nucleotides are TGTGCCAGCAGCGTAGGCAGTAATAGCAATCAGCCCCAGCATTTT.

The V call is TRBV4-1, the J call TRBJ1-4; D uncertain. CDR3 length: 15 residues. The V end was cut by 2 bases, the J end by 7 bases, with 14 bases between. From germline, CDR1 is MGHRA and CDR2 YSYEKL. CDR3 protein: CASSQIGVGREKLFF. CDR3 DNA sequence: TGCGCCAGCAGCCAAATCGGGGTAGGCCGTGAAAAACTGTTTTTT.